Listed here are 6 T cell receptor beta chains from one sample, sequenced in a study of cytomegalovirus exposure and HLA in healthy donors. 60 Vbeta and 13 Jbeta primers were used in PCR. Here immunoSEQ multiplex PCR was the method, and the copy in TCRdb shows in-frame clones only, minus some. The sample consists of some 170,000 clones, over 65% of them appearing once. Material for sequencing was PBMCs. These receptors were collected from a woman in her sixties in good health and CMV-seropositive.

This rearrangement joins TRBV20-1 to TRBJ2-3; D unresolved. The CDR3 totals 10 residues. The germline V gene encodes CDR1 DFQATT and CDR2 SNEGSKA (reference sequence). V was pared by 3 bases and J by 4 bases, with 2 bases between. CDR3 protein: CSASADTQYF. The CDR3 DNA reads TGCAGTGCTAGCGCAGATACGCAGTATTTT.

This clone was seen a handful of times. The V gene is TRBV28, the J gene TRBJ2-6; 11 nucleotides match TRBD1. CDR1 is MDHEN and CDR2 is SYDVKM in the germline V gene. The CDR3 loop spans 18 amino acids. V gave up 4 bases and J gave up 0 bases; unmatched junction bases: 5. Here the CDR3 DNA reads TGTGCCAGCAGTTCCGGGACAGGGGGATTCTCTGGGGCCAACGTCCTGACTTTC. It yields the protein CASSSGTGGFSGANVLTF.

The chain employs TRBV2 and TRBJ1-2, with D possibly matching TRBD1 (6 bases). Germline lookup yields CDR1 SNHLY and CDR2 FYNNEI. The CDR3 is made up of 14 amino acids. V lost 5 bases to trimming and J lost 4 bases, with 14 bases between them. CDR3 region: CASSTGQPIYGYTF. The DNA of the CDR3 is TGTGCCAGCAGTACCGGACAGCCTATCTATGGCTACACCTTC.

The CDR3 is CASGLSGGHRLTHTGELFF. The CDR3 region has the DNA TGTGCTAGTGGCCTTAGCGGGGGGCACCGATTAACCCACACCGGGGAGCTGTTTTTT. The V gene is TRBV12-5, the J gene TRBJ2-2; 10 bases are shared with TRBD2. J lost 3 bases, V lost 6 bases, and 16 bases had no gene match. The CDR3 length is 19 residues. Germline CDR1 and CDR2: LGHNT and FRNRAP.

The V gene is TRBV7-8, the J gene TRBJ2-7; 8 nucleotides line up with TRBD2. J was trimmed by 4 bases and V by 4 bases; bases with no gene match: 12. The CDR3 covers 16 residues. Germline lookup yields CDR1 SGHVS and CDR2 FQNEAQ. Here the CDR3 reads CASSSPGASGRYEQYF. The CDR3 DNA reads TGTGCCAGCAGCTCACCAGGCGCCAGCGGGAGATACGAGCAGTACTTC. Combining the CDR3 with reference TRBV7-8 and TRBJ2-7 gives the whole variable domain GAGVSQSPRYKVAKRGQDVALRCDPISGHVSLFWYQQALGQGPEFLTYFQNEAQLDKSGLPSDRFFAERPEGSVSTLKIQRTQQEDSAVYLCASSSPGASGRYEQYFGPGTRLTVT.

The chain uses TRBV28 and TRBJ2-3; tentatively, D is TRBD2 (5 bases). The CDR3 has 12 residues. V lost 8 bases to trimming and J lost 4 bases, with 10 bases between them. Germline-derived CDR1 and CDR2 are MDHEN and SYDVKM. CDR3 bases: TGTGCCAGCGCGGCGGGCTCAGATACGCAGTATTTT. Residues: CASAAGSDTQYF.